These 25 T cell receptor beta chains share one sample of origin, sequenced in a study of blood T cells in healthy people across ages. Primers used in a second PCR of about 7 to 11 cycles were a sample-barcoded 5' primer and a J-beta primer mix. One entry per CDR3 protein results from TCRdb running MiXCR on the 5' RACE reads. The table lists some 700,000 distinct CDR3 sequences, 20% to 25% of them singletons. Specimen: blood. These receptors were collected from a man between 65 and 85 years old in good health.

This rearrangement joins TRBV28 to TRBJ2-4; no clear D. The CDR3 consists of 14 residues. V lost 5 bases and J 0 bases, leaving 8 bases between the germline ends. CDR1 is MDHEN, CDR2 SYDVKM, per germline. CDR3 nucleotides: TGTGCCAGCAGTAAAAGGGTAGCCAAAAACATTCAGTACTTC. The encoded protein is CASSKRVAKNIQYF.

There are a few counts of this clonotype. The chain couples TRBV18 to TRBJ2-5, with D possibly TRBD1 on 5 matching bases. Matching the DNA end better, TRBJ2-1 makes the J call doubtful. Germline lookup yields CDR1 KGHSH and CDR2 LQKENI. This CDR3 has 13 amino acids. CDR3 bases: TGTGCCAGCTCACCTAAGGGGTACAATGAGCAGTTCTTC. The encoded protein is CASSPKGYNEQFF.

This chain joins TRBV6-5 and TRBJ2-1; D may match TRBD1 or TRBD2 (7 bases each). The DNA end lines up better with TRBJ2-5; the J call may be wrong. CDR3 size: 13 residues. CDR1 is MNHEY, CDR2 SVGAGI, per germline. CDR3 nucleotides: TGTGCCAGCAGTTTTGACAGGGAGGGGGCCCAGTACTTC. This gives the protein CASSFDREGAQYF.

The chain uses TRBV7-2 and TRBJ2-3, with D possibly TRBD1 on 5 matching bases. The CDR3 runs 12 residues. The germline V gene encodes CDR1 SGHTA and CDR2 FQGNSA. V was pared by 8 bases and J by 2 bases, with 8 bases between. The CDR3 loop reads CASEGVTDTQYF. CDR3 bases: TGTGCCAGCGAAGGGGTCACAGATACGCAGTATTTT.

This clonotype was observed a few times. The CDR3 here is CASSPRIKPYEQYV. The CDR3 nucleotides read TGTGCCAGCAGTCCCAGGATTAAACCCTACGAGCAGTACGTC. The V and J genes are TRBV6-2 or TRBV6-3 and TRBJ2-7; D gene ambiguous. The CDR3 sequence is 14 residues long. V was clipped by 5 bases and J by 2 bases, with 13 bases between them. Per the germline V gene, CDR1 is MNHEY and CDR2 is SVGEGT.

To note about this clonotype: This may arise from a read error, as a much more abundant clone is one base away. The chain couples TRBV29-1 to TRBJ2-1, with D possibly matching TRBD2 (5 bases). Germline V gene data show CDR1 as SQVTM and CDR2 as ANQGSEA. The CDR3 covers 12 residues. The CDR3 coding sequence is TGCAGCGGGAGAGGGCAGAGCAAGACCCAGTGCTTC. It codes for CSGRGQSKTQCF.

This clonotype has only a few counts. The rearrangement links TRBV12-3 or TRBV12-4 to TRBJ1-2; D remains ambiguous. V was trimmed by 6 bases and J by 7 bases, leaving 18 bases between them. The CDR3 runs 14 residues. CDR3 nucleotides: TGTGCCAGCAGAAGCGACACGCCTCGGGGTGGCTACACCTTC. Translated, it gives CASRSDTPRGGYTF.

This clonotype has a handful of counts. The rearrangement uses TRBV21-1 and TRBJ2-4. TRBV21-1 is assigned pseudogene status. This CDR3 has 16 residues. The CDR3 DNA sequence: TGTGCCAGCAGCAAAGCCCCTAACCCAGCCAAAAACATTCAGTACTTC. It specifies CASSKAPNPAKNIQYF.

Of note for this clonotype: Sequence at one end of the junction differs from germline and may be a read error. The CDR3 spells CPSSWGQVGTEAFF. Written as DNA, the CDR3 is TGTCCCAGCAGCTGGGGCCAGGTGGGCACTGAAGCTTTCTTT. The chain uses TRBV7-8 and TRBJ1-1, with D perhaps matching TRBD1 (5 bases). This CDR3 region has 14 residues. CDR1 is SGHVS and CDR2 is FQNEAQ in the germline V gene.

There are a few counts of this clonotype. The V call is TRBV30, the J call TRBJ1-2; D is uncertain. The CDR3 runs to 13 residues. Trimming removed 2 bases from V and 1 base from J, with 8 bases in between. The germline gives CDR1 GTSNPN, CDR2 SVGIG (reference sequence). The DNA of the CDR3 is TGTGCCTGGAGTTATGTCAGTAACTATGGCTACACCTTC. Encoded protein: CAWSYVSNYGYTF.

The chain employs TRBV3-1 and TRBJ2-1; 7 nucleotides align to TRBD1. CDR3 length: 13 amino acids. Germline V gene sequence: CDR1 LGHDT, CDR2 YNNKEL (reference sequence). V was clipped by 6 bases and J by 10 bases; unmatched bases: 9. The CDR3 sequence is CASRDTGDGEQFF. The CDR3 DNA reads as TGTGCCAGCAGGGACACAGGGGACGGGGAGCAGTTCTTC.

The chain carries TRBV7-2 and TRBJ1-1; the D is unclear. CDR1 and CDR2 (germline): SGHTA, FQGNSA. CDR3 length equals 14 residues. Trimming pared 2 bases from V and 0 bases from J, leaving 7 bases between. DNA for the CDR3: TGTGCCAGCAGCTTACCCGTGATGAACACTGAAGCTTTCTTT. Translated, it gives CASSLPVMNTEAFF.

The chain couples TRBV6-1 to TRBJ2-5; D perhaps matches TRBD1 (5 bases). The J call may be incorrect, as the DNA end agrees better with TRBJ2-1. The CDR3 totals 14 residues. Germline V gene lookup returns CDR1 MNHNS and CDR2 SASEGT. The CDR3 spells CASSGRVGYNEQFF. The DNA for the CDR3 is TGTGCCAGCAGTGGCAGGGTGGGATACAATGAGCAGTTCTTC.

This clonotype has more than one count but fewer than ten. This chain links TRBV11-2 with TRBJ2-4, with D unclear. The CDR3 covers 14 residues. Germline V lookup: CDR1 SGHAT, CDR2 FQNNGV. V was cut by 3 bases and J by 9 bases, with 15 bases left in between. CDR3 amino acids: CASSFMGVSGIQYF. The CDR3 DNA follows: TGTGCCAGCAGCTTCATGGGCGTAAGTGGCATTCAGTACTTC.

The chain is built from TRBV29-1 and TRBJ1-1; D gene ambiguous. The CDR3 has 13 residues. Trimming removed 2 bases at V and 2 bases at J, with 9 bases between. From germline, CDR1 is SQVTM and CDR2 ANQGSEA. Here the CDR3 DNA reads TGCAGCGTTGAACCGACCGTAAACACTGAAGCTTTCTTT. This codes for CSVEPTVNTEAFF. Looking up the rest from reference TRBV29-1 and TRBJ1-1 gives the full variable domain: SAVISQKPSRDICQRGTSLTIQCQVDSQVTMMFWYRQQPGQSLTLIATANQGSEATYESGFVIDKFPISRPNLTFSTLTVSNMSPEDSSIYLCSVEPTVNTEAFFGQGTRLTVV.

The chain uses TRBV5-1 and TRBJ2-2; perhaps TRBD2 as D (5 bases). Looked up from germline, CDR1 is SGHRS and CDR2 is YFSETQ. V was trimmed by 4 bases and J by 0 bases, leaving 13 bases between them. The CDR3 is 16 amino acids. CDR3 amino acids: CASSHLGESNTGELFF. DNA for the CDR3: TGCGCCAGCAGCCATCTTGGGGAGTCGAACACCGGGGAGCTGTTTTTT.

V is TRBV5-6 and J is TRBJ2-5; 9 bases line up with TRBD2. The CDR3 has 15 residues. Germline V gene data show CDR1 as SGHDT and CDR2 as YYEEEE. With 4 bases clipped from V and 5 bases from J, the junction kept 9 bases outside the gene matches. CDR3 DNA: TGTGCCAGCAGCAATCCGGCGGCGGGAGGGGAGACCCAGTACTTC. This encodes CASSNPAAGGETQYF.

A single count supports this clonotype. The gene calls are TRBV28 and TRBJ1-2, with 7 bases lining up with TRBD1. The V and J ends lost 8 bases and 10 bases, in that order; junction bases with no gene match: 16. The CDR3 covers 14 residues. CDR1 and CDR2 (germline): MDHEN, SYDVKM. The CDR3 here is CASVPALQGFVYTF. The CDR3 DNA reads TGTGCCAGCGTCCCAGCACTACAGGGGTTCGTCTACACCTTC.

This clonotype appeared many times. The V gene is TRBV18, the J gene TRBJ2-3; possible D gene TRBD1, 7 bases. Trimming stripped 5 bases from V and 3 bases from J, with 9 bases between. This CDR3 has 13 residues. Germline V lookup: CDR1 KGHSH, CDR2 LQKENI. CDR3 sequence reads: CASSAGQTDTQYF. The CDR3 DNA sequence: TGTGCCAGCTCAGCGGGACAGACAGATACGCAGTATTTT.

The rearrangement joins TRBV20-1 to TRBJ2-5; 10 nucleotides agree with TRBD1. This CDR3 is built from 14 residues. V lost 6 bases, J lost 4 bases, and 8 bases stayed unmatched. Germline V gene lookup returns CDR1 DFQATT and CDR2 SNEGSKA (reference sequence). DNA for the CDR3: TGCAGTGCCGGGGACAGGGGAAGGGGAGAGACCCAGTACTTC. This sequence encodes CSAGDRGRGETQYF.

The J gene is TRBJ1-2, the V gene TRBV5-1, with D possibly TRBD1 on 5 matching bases. V lost 0 bases, J lost 4 bases, and 13 bases lay in between. Germline V gives CDR1 SGHRS, CDR2 YFSETQ. The CDR3 sequence is 15 residues long. The DNA of the CDR3 is TGCGCCAGCAGCTTGGATGGGGACGGCTTCTATGGCTACACCTTC. This translates into CASSLDGDGFYGYTF.

The gene calls are TRBV27 and TRBJ2-5; 11 positions agree with TRBD2. CDR1 and CDR2 from the germline V gene are MNHEY and SMNVEV (reference sequence). Trimming removed 0 bases from V and 6 bases from J; junction bases left unmatched: 6. The CDR3 consists of 16 residues. The CDR3 protein is CASSLSASGGQKTQYF. CDR3 sequence (DNA): TGTGCCAGCAGTTTATCTGCTAGCGGGGGGCAAAAGACCCAGTACTTC.

On this clonotype: This could be a read error, since a much larger clone is one nucleotide away. The CDR3: CSATHGGGDIQYF. CDR3 nucleotide sequence: TGCAGTGCTACCCATGGCGGGGGAGACATTCAGTACTTC. V gene TRBV20-1 combines with J gene TRBJ2-4, with TRBD2 matching 7 bases. Germline V gives CDR1 DFQATT, CDR2 SNEGSKA (reference sequence). V shed 4 bases and J 8 bases; nucleotides not matched to a gene: 8. CDR3 length: 13 amino acids.

This clonotype was detected a few times. The chain carries TRBV6-5 and TRBJ1-6; D is unclear. Trimming took 2 bases from V and 7 from J, leaving 9 bases between them. Germline lookup yields CDR1 MNHEY and CDR2 SVGAGI. The CDR3 is 14 amino acids. The CDR3: CASSYGLGNSPLHF. The CDR3 region has the DNA TGTGCCAGCAGTTACGGGCTGGGGAATTCACCCCTCCACTTT.

V is TRBV27 and J is TRBJ2-4; 7 positions agree with TRBD2. The CDR3 consists of 13 residues. CDR1 is MNHEY and CDR2 is SMNVEV in the germline V gene (reference sequence). J gave up 9 bases and V 2 bases, and 4 bases lay outside the gene matches. Here the CDR3 reads CASSLRPGGIQYF. The CDR3 DNA reads as TGTGCCAGCAGTTTAAGGCCGGGGGGCATTCAGTACTTC.